The next 2 T cell receptor beta chains were all read from a single sample in a study of cytomegalovirus exposure and HLA in healthy donors. Data came from immunoSEQ multiplex PCR; TCRdb stores just in-frame clones and leaves some out. The sample records more than 95,000 clones, 85% to 90% being singletons. The sequenced material came from PBMCs. All receptors derive from a woman aged 18-29 years in good health and CMV-seronegative.

The chain carries TRBV5-4 and TRBJ1-1; weak D call: TRBD1 (5 bases). V dropped 5 bases and J dropped 0 bases, with 17 bases sitting between them. Per germline, CDR1 SGHNT and CDR2 YYREEE (reference sequence). This CDR3 is built from 16 residues. Here the CDR3 reads CASSSWRQSMNTEAFF. The CDR3, as DNA: TGTGCCAGCAGTTCGTGGCGACAGTCCATGAACACTGAAGCTTTCTTT.

The chain has TRBV5-6 and TRBJ2-7; maybe TRBD2 (6 bases). Germline V lookup: CDR1 SGHDT, CDR2 YYEEEE. Between the trimmed V and J ends, which lost 3 bases and 3 bases, there was a span of 16 bases. This CDR3 region has 15 residues. The CDR3 DNA sequence: TGTGCCAGCAGCTACCTCGGGGGACTTAACTACGAGCAGTACTTC. Translated: CASSYLGGLNYEQYF.